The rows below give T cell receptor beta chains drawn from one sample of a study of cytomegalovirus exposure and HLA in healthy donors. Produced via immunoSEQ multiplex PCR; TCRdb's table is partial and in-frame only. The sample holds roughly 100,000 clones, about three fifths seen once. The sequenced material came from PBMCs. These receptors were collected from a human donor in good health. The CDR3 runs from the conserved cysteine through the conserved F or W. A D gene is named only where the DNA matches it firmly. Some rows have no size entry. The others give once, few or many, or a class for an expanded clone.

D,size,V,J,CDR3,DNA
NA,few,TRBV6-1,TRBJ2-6,CASSESGSSGANVLTF,TGTGCCAGCAGTGAAAGTGGCTCCTCTGGGGCCAACGTCCTGACTTTC
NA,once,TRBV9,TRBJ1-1,CASSGPGSANTEAFF,TGTGCCAGCAGCGGACCAGGGTCGGCGAACACTGAAGCTTTCTTT
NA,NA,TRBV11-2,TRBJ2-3,CASSFSNTDTQYF,TGTGCCAGCAGCTTTTCTAACACAGATACGCAGTATTTT
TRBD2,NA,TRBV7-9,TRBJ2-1,CASSSRLAGGAYNEQFF,TGTGCCAGCAGCTCCCGACTAGCGGGAGGCGCCTACAATGAGCAGTTCTTC
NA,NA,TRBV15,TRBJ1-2,CATSRDFVVTSYTF,TGTGCCACCAGCAGAGATTTTGTTGTAACTAGCTACACCTTC
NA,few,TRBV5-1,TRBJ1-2,CASSLEGRGGVDGYTF,TGCGCCAGCAGCTTGGAGGGTCGGGGGGGAGTGGATGGCTACACCTTC
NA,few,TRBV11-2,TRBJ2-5,CASSFYGETQYF,TGTGCCAGCAGCTTCTATGGTGAGACCCAGTACTTC
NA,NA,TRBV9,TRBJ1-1,CASSVYGVPTEAFF,TGTGCCAGCAGCGTATACGGGGTACCCACTGAAGCTTTCTTT
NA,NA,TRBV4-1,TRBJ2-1,CASSYYNEQFF,TGCGCCAGCAGCTATTACAATGAGCAGTTCTTC
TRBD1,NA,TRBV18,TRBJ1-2,CASSPPSSGTGLGYTF,TGTGCCAGCTCACCCCCCTCCTCCGGGACAGGGCTGGGCTACACCTTC
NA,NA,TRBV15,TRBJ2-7,CATSSGLLAGEQYF,TGTGCCACCAGCAGTGGGCTACTAGCAGGTGAGCAGTACTTC
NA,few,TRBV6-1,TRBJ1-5,CASSDAEGPRRSQPQHF,TGTGCCAGCAGTGACGCTGAGGGTCCCCGGCGAAGTCAGCCCCAGCATTTT
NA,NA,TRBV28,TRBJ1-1,CASSLWSQGPNTEAFF,TGTGCCAGCAGTTTATGGTCCCAGGGGCCGAACACTGAAGCTTTCTTT
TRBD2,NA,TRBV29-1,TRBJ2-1,CSVEGVGLADYNEQFF,TGCAGCGTTGAAGGGGTCGGGCTAGCGGATTACAATGAGCAGTTCTTC
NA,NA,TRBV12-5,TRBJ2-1,CASGLSDSGEQFF,TGTGCTAGTGGTTTGTCCGACTCCGGCGAACAGTTCTTC
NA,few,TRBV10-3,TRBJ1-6,CAITAEYNSPLHF,TGTGCCATCACCGCGGAATATAATTCACCCCTCCACTTT
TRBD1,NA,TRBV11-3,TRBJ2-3,CASSLGQGSTDTQYF,TGTGCCAGCAGCTTGGGACAGGGCTCGACAGATACGCAGTATTTT
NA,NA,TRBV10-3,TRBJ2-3,CAIQKGEVTDTQYF,TGTGCCATCCAAAAAGGGGAGGTCACAGATACGCAGTATTTT